The clone carrying this T cell receptor (beta chain) was counted a single time. Everyone who took part was about 18 to 90 years old, and they came from about 23 US areas. CDR1 LNHDA and CDR2 SQIVND come from the germline V gene (reference sequence). CDR3 length: 14 amino acids. The ends were cut back, 4 bases at V and 1 base at J, with 10 bases in the middle. Data came from immunoSEQ multiplex PCR; TCRdb stores just in-frame clones and leaves some out. The sample lists about 480,000 clones, roughly 90% occurring once. This record comes from a study of blood T cell repertoires in COVID-19. Background on the study: The study drew acute and convalescent COVID-19 samples from the United States, Italy and Spain. In each case, the material was cDNA or gDNA derived from T cells, B-cell-depleted T cells, or PBMCs.

This receptor was identified in a woman aged 40-49 years who had recovered from COVID-19. The rearrangement uses TRBV19 and TRBJ2-5, with a weak D call TRBD1 (6 bases). The source material was PBMCs or T cells enriched from blood (not recorded which). The CDR3 coding sequence is TGTGCCAGTAGTAACGACAGGTCCCAAGAGACCCAGTACTTC. This translates into CASSNDRSQETQYF.